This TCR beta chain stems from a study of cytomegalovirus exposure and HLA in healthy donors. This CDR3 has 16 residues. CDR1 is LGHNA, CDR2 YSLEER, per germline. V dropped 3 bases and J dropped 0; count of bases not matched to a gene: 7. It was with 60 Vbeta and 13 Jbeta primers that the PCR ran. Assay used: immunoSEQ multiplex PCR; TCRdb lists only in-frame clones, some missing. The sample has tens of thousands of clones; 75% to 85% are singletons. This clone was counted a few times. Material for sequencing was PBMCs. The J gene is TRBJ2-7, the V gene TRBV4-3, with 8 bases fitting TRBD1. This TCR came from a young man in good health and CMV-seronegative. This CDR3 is CASSQGTGGISYEQYF. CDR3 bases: TGCGCCAGCAGCCAGGGAACAGGGGGGATCTCCTACGAGCAGTACTTC.